The clone carrying this TCR beta chain was seen just once. Its target is not known. The sort gate was single viable CD3+CD4+CD8-CD45RO+ cells for memory CD4+ T cells. This sample stems from a study of memory CD4+ T cells and cytomegalovirus serostatus. General study results and limits: Suggested: most of the CMV-linked TCR signature lies in CD4+ memory cells.

TCRdb's copy holds only in-frame clones and misses some; the assay was immunoSEQ multiplex PCR. The sample records roughly 40,000 clones, 79% being singletons. Germline lookup yields CDR1 SGHTA and CDR2 FQGNSA. The CDR3 consists of 15 residues. V dropped 5 bases and J dropped 5 bases, with 16 bases sitting between them. The receptor's source is an adult in good health and CMV-seronegative. Sample: memory CD4+ T cells from blood. The rearrangement joins TRBV7-2 to TRBJ2-1, with D perhaps matching TRBD2 (5 bases). CDR3 region: CASSPRRGRDNEQFF. The CDR3 DNA reads as TGTGCCAGCAGCCCTCGGAGAGGGCGAGACAATGAGCAGTTCTTC.